These 10 T cell receptor beta chains share one sample of origin, sequenced in a study of T cell responses to AZD1222 COVID-19 vaccine. Profiling relied on immunoSEQ multiplex PCR, and the TCRdb table lists in-frame clones only, not all of them. Of around 190,000 clones listed, 88% are singletons. The starting material was peripheral blood, obtained on day 0 of AZD1222 vaccination. The receptors were gathered from an adult in good health.

The rearrangement uses TRBV9 and TRBJ2-7; 7 nucleotides agree with TRBD2. In germline, CDR1 is SGDLS, CDR2 YYNGEE. The V and J ends lost 0 bases and 5 bases, in that order; junction bases with no gene match: 8. CDR3 length equals 15 residues. The CDR3 loop reads CASSVEVSGMDEQYF. CDR3 DNA sequence: TGTGCCAGCAGCGTAGAAGTAAGCGGGATGGACGAGCAGTACTTC.

This chain uses TRBV14 with TRBJ2-5, with 7 bases identical to TRBD1. Trimming took 1 base from V and 7 from J; bases not matched to a gene: 3. This CDR3 spans 13 amino acids. From germline, CDR1 is SGHDN and CDR2 FVKESK. DNA of the CDR3: TGTGCCAGCAGCCAAGTCCCAGGGGGGACCCAGTACTTC. Its translation: CASSQVPGGTQYF.

The chain recombines TRBV5-1 with TRBJ2-1; 12 bases line up with TRBD2. CDR1 SGHRS and CDR2 YFSETQ come from the germline V gene. With V trimmed by 3 bases and J by 8 bases, 6 bases remained unmatched. The CDR3 length is 15 residues. CDR3 in DNA: TGCGCCAGCAGCTCCGGGACTAGCGGGTATGATGAGCAGTTCTTC. Protein: CASSSGTSGYDEQFF. The full variable domain, its missing parts supplied by reference TRBV5-1 and TRBJ2-1, is KAGVTQTPRYLIKTRGQQVTLSCSPISGHRSVSWYQQTPGQGLQFLFEYFSETQRNKGNFPGRFSGRQFSNSRSEMNVSTLELGDSALYLCASSSGTSGYDEQFFGPGTRLTVL.

The chain has TRBV12-5 and TRBJ1-2; a weak D match, TRBD1 (6 bases). The ends were cut back, 6 bases at V and 8 bases at J, with 10 bases in the middle. In germline, CDR1 is LGHNT, CDR2 FRNRAP. The CDR3 sequence is 11 residues long. The CDR3 region has the DNA TGTGCTAGTGGAACAGGGCTAGGCTACACCTTC. Its translation: CASGTGLGYTF. Based on the CDR3 plus reference TRBV12-5 and TRBJ1-2, the full variable domain is DARVTQTPRHKVTEMGQEVTMRCQPILGHNTVFWYRQTMMQGLELLAYFRNRAPLDDSGMPKDRFSAEMPDATLATLKIQPSEPRDSAVYFCASGTGLGYTFGSGTRLTVV.

This chain connects TRBV6-5 to TRBJ2-7, with D tentatively TRBD1 or TRBD2 (5 bases each). Trimming took off 7 bases at V and 6 bases at J, with 19 bases between the two ends. Germline-derived CDR1 and CDR2 are MNHEY and SVGAGI. This CDR3 has 14 residues. CDR3 DNA sequence: TGTGCCAGCACCCGGACTGGGACCCCATCCGAGCAGTACTTC. It is translated as CASTRTGTPSEQYF.

The CDR3 region has the DNA TGTGCCAGCACCCAAACGGGGTCACCTTCCTACGAGCAGTACTTC. Translation: CASTQTGSPSYEQYF. V usage is TRBV28 and J usage is TRBJ2-7; perhaps TRBD2 as D (5 bases). Germline CDR1 MDHEN, CDR2 SYDVKM. The CDR3 runs to 15 residues. Deletions cut 7 bases from V and 1 base from J, with 17 bases between.

The V gene is TRBV2, the J gene TRBJ1-1, with D perhaps TRBD1 (5 bases). Germline lookup yields CDR1 SNHLY and CDR2 FYNNEI. V lost 4 bases, J lost 3 bases, and 24 bases lay in between. The CDR3 is 18 residues long. The chain's CDR3 is CASSAGATPPGPDTEAFF. For the CDR3, the DNA is TGTGCCAGCAGTGCTGGGGCCACTCCCCCGGGGCCGGACACTGAAGCTTTCTTT.

Points on this clone: At one end, the junction sequence differs from germline, possibly due to a read error. The rearrangement uses TRBV4-1 and TRBJ1-5; D is perhaps TRBD1 (5 bases). This CDR3 has 14 amino acids. Germline lookup yields CDR1 MGHRA and CDR2 YSYEKL. Here the CDR3 reads CASSQVEAQGKRWF. The CDR3 DNA sequence: TGCGCCAGCAGCCAAGTAGAAGCGCAGGGCAAACGTTGGTTT.

The rearrangement joins TRBV10-2 to TRBJ2-1; 12 bases line up with TRBD2. J gave up 5 bases and V 5 bases, and 4 bases lay outside the gene matches. From germline, CDR1 is WSHSY and CDR2 SAAADI. This CDR3 has 15 amino acids. Here the CDR3 DNA reads TGCGCCAGCAGTCCTAGCGGGGGGGCCCACAATGAGCAGTTCTTC. Translation gives CASSPSGGAHNEQFF.

The rearrangement uses TRBV18 and TRBJ1-4; a weak D match, TRBD1 (5 bases). V lost 5 bases, J lost 8 bases, and 21 bases lay in between. CDR1 KGHSH and CDR2 LQKENI come from the germline V gene. This CDR3 comprises 16 residues. The CDR3 loop reads CASSVFSGAGREKLFF. CDR3 nucleotide sequence: TGTGCCAGCTCAGTTTTCTCCGGGGCTGGTCGGGAAAAACTGTTTTTT.